The TCR beta chain described here comes from a study of T cell changes during pregnancy in multiple sclerosis (dated by TCRdb to between 2018 and 2021). About the investigation overall: The study examined how the T cell repertoire changed over the course of pregnancy in women with multiple sclerosis.

From the cysteine up to the phenylalanine, the CDR3 has a length of 15 residues. Just CDR3 DNA is preserved here, 45 bases in frame from base 1. Trimming accounts for 5 bases at V and 3 bases at J, while the number of junction bases matched to no gene is 4. As encoded in the germline V gene, CDR1 is MNHEY while CDR2 is SVGAGI. The library was generated by the immunoSEQ multiplex PCR assay. Not all clones reach the TCRdb copy of this immuneACCESS table, which keeps in-frame sequences only. Checked studies attribute under half of the gap to unresolved V genes and leave the rest unexplained. The sample table contains 60,000 or so clones; only one count was recorded for around 90% of them. Roughly 0.9% of the sample lies in the top ten. For this clone: The antigen it recognizes is unknown. There are no base qualities to consult, and no much larger clone falls within one base.

Rearrangement joined TRBV6-5 to TRBJ1-5; 10 junctional bases match TRBD1. Sequencing was performed on peripheral blood, taken in the first trimester of pregnancy. This TCR was recovered from a female donor in good health, enrolled as a control in a pregnancy study. The CDR3 sequence is CASSRDRGHNQPQHF. The DNA sequence is TGTGCCAGCAGTCGCGACAGGGGGCACAATCAGCCCCAGCATTTT.